Each of the 19 T cell receptor beta chains below was sequenced from the same sample in a study of cytomegalovirus exposure and HLA in healthy donors. Vbeta (60) and Jbeta (13) primers were used in the PCR. The protocol was immunoSEQ multiplex PCR, while the TCRdb copy is restricted to in-frame clones and leaves out a portion. The sample lists around 170,000 clones; 84% were seen once. The material sequenced was PBMCs. The source of these receptors is a woman aged 45-59 years in good health and CMV-seropositive.

The genes are TRBV10-3 and TRBJ1-5; D gene uncertain. Germline V gene sequence: CDR1 ENHRY, CDR2 SYGVKD. Trimming took 8 bases from V and 0 from J, leaving 8 bases between them. The CDR3 spans 13 residues. The CDR3 coding sequence is TGTGCCATCGGAGAGGATAGCAATCAGCCCCAGCATTTT. It specifies CAIGEDSNQPQHF.

The rearrangement links TRBV23-1 to TRBJ1-2, with D possibly TRBD1 on 6 matching bases. TRBV23-1 is filed as an ORF, its function uncertain. The CDR3 spans 14 residues. Between the trimmed V and J ends, which lost 5 bases and 5 bases, there was a span of 15 bases. The CDR3 loop is CASSSYLGAYGYTF. The CDR3 DNA reads TGCGCCAGCAGTTCTTATCTGGGGGCTTATGGCTACACCTTC.

The chain employs TRBV6-6 and TRBJ2-7, with TRBD1 as a possible D gene (5 bases). CDR3 length: 14 amino acids. V lost 8 bases to trimming and J lost 5 bases, with 19 bases between them. Germline V gene data show CDR1 as MNHNY and CDR2 as SVGAGI (reference sequence). This CDR3 is CASARQWVADEQYF. CDR3 nucleotide sequence: TGTGCCAGCGCGAGACAGTGGGTTGCGGACGAGCAGTACTTC.

The V and J genes are TRBV4-1 and TRBJ1-3; D unresolved. CDR3 length equals 14 residues. Trimming took 0 bases from V and 8 from J, leaving 11 bases between them. CDR1 and CDR2 (germline): MGHRA, YSYEKL. This CDR3 reads CASSQDSPWDTIYF. The DNA of the CDR3 is TGCGCCAGCAGCCAAGATAGCCCTTGGGACACCATATATTTT.

The chain carries TRBV15 and TRBJ1-4; D might be TRBD1 (5 bases). V was pared by 5 bases and J by 7 bases, with 14 bases between. CDR3 length: 14 amino acids. From germline, CDR1 is LNHNV and CDR2 YYDKDF (reference sequence). CDR3: CATSSQGAAEKLFF. In DNA, the CDR3 is TGTGCCACCAGCTCCCAAGGGGCGGCTGAAAAACTGTTTTTT.

The V and J genes are TRBV6-1 and TRBJ2-1; 13 bases match TRBD2. The CDR3 sequence is 15 residues long. The V gene's germline CDR1 is MNHNS and CDR2 SASEGT. V trimming: 5 bases; J trimming: 8 bases; junction bases outside the gene matches: 6. The DNA for the CDR3 is TGTGCCAGCAGTCCCGGGACTAGCGGGGTGTATGAGCAGTTCTTC. It is translated as CASSPGTSGVYEQFF.

As DNA, the CDR3 is TGTGCCAGTTCAGCCGTCGGGGGGATAGAGACCCAGTACTTC. As protein: CASSAVGGIETQYF. The genes are TRBV19 and TRBJ2-5, with TRBD2 matching over 7 bases. The trim removed 8 bases at V and 4 bases at J, leaving 10 bases unmatched. The germline gives CDR1 LNHDA, CDR2 SQIVND (reference sequence). This CDR3 is built from 14 residues.

The chain recombines TRBV6-1 with TRBJ2-1; 7 bases are shared with TRBD2. Per germline, CDR1 MNHNS and CDR2 SASEGT. The CDR3 consists of 15 residues. J lost 1 base, V lost 6 bases, and 6 bases had no gene match. The chain's CDR3 is CASSALSGSYNEQFF. For the CDR3, the DNA is TGTGCCAGCAGCGCCCTTAGCGGGTCCTACAATGAGCAGTTCTTC.

This rearrangement joins TRBV6-5 to TRBJ1-2, with TRBD1 matching 7 bases. The germline V gene encodes CDR1 MNHEY and CDR2 SVGAGI. The CDR3 spans 13 residues. V lost 5 bases, J lost 8 bases, and 8 bases stayed unmatched. CDR3: CASSKRTGGGYTF. The DNA of the CDR3 is TGTGCCAGCAGTAAGCGGACAGGAGGGGGCTACACCTTC.

The chain couples TRBV9 to TRBJ2-5, with 11 bases aligning to TRBD2. V was clipped by 0 bases and J by 5 bases; unmatched bases: 3. The germline gives CDR1 SGDLS, CDR2 YYNGEE. The CDR3 spans 15 residues. The chain's CDR3 is CASSVVSGGEETQYF. CDR3 bases: TGTGCCAGCAGCGTAGTTAGCGGGGGGGAGGAGACCCAGTACTTC.

With respect to this clone: One end of the junction is discordant with germline, which a read error may explain. The CDR3 loop is CASSPFSDNEQFF. CDR3 bases: TGTGCCAGCTCCCCTTTCTCCGACAATGAGCAGTTCTTC. The chain is built from TRBV18 and TRBJ2-1; D gene ambiguous. Germline CDR1 reads KGHSH; CDR2 reads LQKENI. CDR3 length: 13 amino acids.

This clone has just one count. The rearrangement links TRBV11-1 to TRBJ2-1; TRBD1 aligns across 9 bases. The length of the CDR3 is 18 residues. Germline lookup yields CDR1 SGHAT and CDR2 FQDESV (reference sequence). J was trimmed by 1 base and V by 2 bases; bases with no gene match: 9. CDR3 DNA: TGTGCCAGCAGCTTATTAGGGGACAGGGTGGGGTCCTACAATGAGCAGTTCTTC. Encoded protein: CASSLLGDRVGSYNEQFF.

This clone was counted a few times. The chain uses TRBV6-1 and TRBJ1-5, with D possibly TRBD1 on 5 matching bases. The CDR3 loop spans 15 amino acids. CDR1 is MNHNS and CDR2 is SASEGT in the germline V gene. The V end was cut by 2 bases, the J end by 1 base, with 9 bases between. CDR3 protein: CASSEQGWSNQPQHF. The CDR3 DNA is TGTGCCAGCAGTGAACAGGGTTGGAGCAATCAGCCCCAGCATTTT.

This chain links TRBV5-5 with TRBJ2-1; 13 bases agree with TRBD2. The trim removed 4 bases at V and 9 bases at J, leaving 10 bases unmatched. Germline values: CDR1 SGHKS, CDR2 YYEKEE (reference sequence). The CDR3 length is 16 residues. CDR3 sequence: CASSRERLAGGGEQFF. The CDR3 bases are TGTGCCAGCAGCCGAGAAAGACTAGCGGGGGGAGGTGAGCAGTTCTTC. Variable domain in full (rest from reference TRBV5-5 and TRBJ2-1): DAGVTQSPTHLIKTRGQQVTLRCSPISGHKSVSWYQQVLGQGPQFIFQYYEKEERGRGNFPDRFSARQFPNYSSELNVNALLLGDSALYLCASSRERLAGGGEQFFGPGTRLTVL.

This sequence joins TRBV30 and TRBJ2-3; the D is unclear. V was clipped by 0 bases and J by 4 bases, with 14 bases between them. The germline V gene has CDR1 GTSNPN and CDR2 SVGIG (reference sequence). The CDR3 extends over 15 amino acids. The CDR3 region is CAWSVLSGFADTQYF. The CDR3, as DNA: TGTGCCTGGAGTGTACTCTCCGGGTTCGCAGATACGCAGTATTTT.

This chain joins TRBV7-2 and TRBJ1-1; the D gene is possibly TRBD1 (5 bases). This CDR3 has 16 residues. CDR1 SGHTA and CDR2 FQGNSA come from the germline V gene. Trimming left V 1 base short and J 5 bases short, with 17 bases between. The CDR3 nucleotides read TGTGCCAGCAGCTTAGACGCGGGACCGAGAGGTACTGAAGCTTTCTTT. This codes for CASSLDAGPRGTEAFF.

This clone was seen once. The CDR3 DNA is TGTGCCAGCAGCTGGGGGACAGGGGGTAATTCTTATGGCTACACCTTC. This translates into CASSWGTGGNSYGYTF. J is TRBJ1-2 and V is TRBV7-2; 11 nucleotides agree with TRBD1. Germline V gene sequence: CDR1 SGHTA, CDR2 FQGNSA. The V and J ends lost 4 bases and 5 bases, in that order; junction bases with no gene match: 9. The CDR3 runs 16 residues.

The genes are TRBV5-6 and TRBJ2-3; D is unresolved. This CDR3 is 11 amino acids long. CDR1 is SGHDT and CDR2 is YYEEEE in the germline V gene. V gave up 5 bases and J gave up 2 bases, with 3 bases separating them. CDR3 sequence (DNA): TGTGCCAGCAGTATCACAGATACGCAGTATTTT. It codes for CASSITDTQYF.

The V and J genes are TRBV7-8 and TRBJ1-6, with TRBD1 matching 10 bases. Germline-derived CDR1 and CDR2 are SGHVS and FQNEAQ. The CDR3 contains 15 residues. V was pared by 3 bases and J by 10 bases, with 6 bases of the junction left unmatched. CDR3 sequence (DNA): TGTGCCAGCAGCTTCGACAGGGGGCGAGGATCACCCCTCCACTTT. The encoded protein is CASSFDRGRGSPLHF.